The 25 T cell receptor beta chains given below trace back to one sample, sequenced in a study of vaccination effects on CD4 cells after COVID-19 (dated 2022 in TCRdb). After less than 13 days of culture, CD4+ T cells were isolated with the EasySep CD4+ T cell isolation kit. Each participant got two doses of an mRNA SARS-CoV-2 vaccine, either BNT162b2 or mRNA-1273. The receptor library was made with the immunoSEQ multiplex PCR assay. What TCRdb holds here is the immuneACCESS table cut down to in-frame rearrangements. Part of the clones is not present; checked against another copy, under half of the missing clones reflect an unresolved V gene, and the others are unexplained. The sample table records 9,000 or so clones; about three quarters of these occur just once. In total, the top ten clones hold roughly 10% of the sample. Antigens of these TCRs are unknown. The specimen comprised CD4+ T cells from PBMCs cultured without peptide, sampled after COVID-19 vaccination. Source of these receptors: a human donor who received a COVID-19 vaccine.

The CDR3 DNA is TGTGCCAGTAGCCTCTTGGAGGGGGCTGAAGCTTTCTTT. Translated, it gives CASSLLEGAEAFF. The gene calls are TRBV19 and TRBJ1-1; a possible D gene is TRBD1 (6 bases). The CDR3 runs 13 residues. Trimming removed 6 bases from V and 6 bases from J, with 14 bases in between. Germline loops: CDR1 LNHDA, CDR2 SQIVND (reference sequence).

J is TRBJ1-6 and V is TRBV20-1; 7 positions match TRBD1. V lost 3 bases to trimming and J lost 11 bases; unmatched junction nucleotides: 13. The CDR3 loop spans 15 amino acids. The germline CDR1 and CDR2 sequences are DFQATT and SNEGSKA (reference sequence). The CDR3 DNA follows: TGCAGTGCTAGTATTATGGACAGGAGAGAAGCACCCCTCCACTTT. This translates into CSASIMDRREAPLHF.

This chain links TRBV9 with TRBJ1-2; D is ambiguous. The CDR3 length is 14 residues. The germline gives CDR1 SGDLS, CDR2 YYNGEE. Trimming shortened V by 0 bases and J by 4 bases, and 10 bases separated the two germline ends. The CDR3 here is CASSVGGGPYGYTF. Written as DNA, the CDR3 is TGTGCCAGCAGCGTAGGAGGCGGGCCCTATGGCTACACCTTC.

The chain links TRBV25-1 to TRBJ1-2; D gene unclear. Germline CDR1 is MGHDK and CDR2 is SYGVNS. The ends were cut back, 1 base at V and 8 bases at J, with 14 bases in the middle. This CDR3 contains 14 residues. The CDR3, as DNA: TGTGCCAGCAGTGAATCGTCGCTGACGAAGGGCTACACCTTC. Its protein is CASSESSLTKGYTF.

The chain joins TRBV7-2 to TRBJ2-7; no definite D call. From germline, CDR1 is SGHTA and CDR2 FQGNSA. Trimming removed 5 bases from V and 1 base from J, with 9 bases in between. The CDR3 spans 13 residues. The CDR3: CASSQPPSYEQYF. The CDR3 DNA follows: TGTGCCAGCAGCCAACCCCCATCCTACGAGCAGTACTTC.

The J gene is TRBJ2-6, the V gene TRBV18; D is undetermined. Germline lookup yields CDR1 KGHSH and CDR2 LQKENI. Trimming removed 6 bases at V and 0 bases at J, with 15 bases between. CDR3 length equals 17 residues. This CDR3 reads CASSFGQTYSGANVLTF. CDR3 DNA sequence: TGTGCCAGCTCCTTCGGGCAGACCTACTCTGGGGCCAACGTCCTGACTTTC. Full variable domain (outside the CDR3, taken from reference TRBV18 and TRBJ2-6): NAGVMQNPRHLVRRRGQEARLRCSPMKGHSHVYWYRQLPEEGLKFMVYLQKENIIDESGMPKERFSAEFPKEGPSILRIQQVVRGDSAAYFCASSFGQTYSGANVLTFGAGSRLTVL.

The chain links TRBV3-1 (or the pseudogene TRBV3-2) to TRBJ2-5; D remains ambiguous. This CDR3 comprises 12 residues. The germline V gene encodes CDR1 LGHDT and CDR2 YNNKEL (reference sequence). Trimming shortened V by 4 bases and J by 5 bases, and 8 bases separated the two germline ends. The chain's CDR3 is CASSPYSETQYF. CDR3 nucleotides: TGTGCCAGCAGCCCGTACTCGGAGACCCAGTACTTC.

V and J are TRBV2 and TRBJ2-1; 7 positions agree with TRBD2. Germline V gene data show CDR1 as SNHLY and CDR2 as FYNNEI. CDR3 length: 14 residues. With 6 bases clipped from V and 3 bases from J, the junction kept 5 bases outside the gene matches. CDR3 coding DNA: TGTGCCAGCAGGGGGGAGCGGGGCTACAATGAGCAGTTCTTC. It encodes CASRGERGYNEQFF.

V and J are TRBV15 and TRBJ1-3; D is undetermined. The CDR3 has 16 residues. The ends were cut back, 0 bases at V and 4 bases at J, with 13 bases in the middle. Germline CDR1 and CDR2: LNHNV and YYDKDF (reference sequence). The CDR3 region has the DNA TGTGCCACCAGCAGAGATAAAGGGATCCTGGGAAACACCATATATTTT. It encodes CATSRDKGILGNTIYF.

This clone was observed a few times. The rearrangement uses TRBV6-1 and TRBJ1-6; D is unclear. Trimming removed 3 bases at V and 6 bases at J, with 15 bases between. CDR1 MNHNS and CDR2 SASEGT come from the germline V gene. The CDR3 has 16 amino acids. Here the CDR3 reads CASSDRPESLNSPLHF. CDR3 sequence (DNA): TGTGCCAGCAGTGACAGACCCGAGTCACTTAATTCACCCCTCCACTTT.

The rearrangement joins TRBV10-2 to TRBJ1-2; tentative D call: TRBD1 (5 bases). Germline CDR1 and CDR2: WSHSY and SAAADI. V shed 6 bases and J shed 7 bases, with 15 bases lying between them. The CDR3 length is 13 residues. The CDR3 spells CASSQQALGGYTF. Here the CDR3 DNA reads TGCGCCAGCAGCCAACAGGCGTTAGGTGGCTACACCTTC.

J is TRBJ2-5 and V is TRBV3-1 (or the pseudogene TRBV3-2), with D unclear. Germline V gene lookup returns CDR1 LGHDT and CDR2 YNNKEL (reference sequence). Deletions cut 4 bases from V and 10 bases from J, with 16 bases between. The CDR3 runs 13 residues. CDR3 region: CASSPRRTRGQYF. The CDR3 nucleotides read TGTGCCAGCAGCCCCAGACGGACGAGAGGCCAGTACTTC.

V is TRBV5-1 and J is TRBJ2-3, with D perhaps TRBD1 or TRBD2 (5 bases each). Germline V lookup: CDR1 SGHRS, CDR2 YFSETQ. V lost 4 bases, J lost 3 bases, and 18 bases lay in between. The CDR3 totals 16 residues. The CDR3, as DNA: TGCGCCAGCAGCCCCGGTGGGGGAAGGGGTACAGATACGCAGTATTTT. Encoded protein: CASSPGGGRGTDTQYF.

The chain uses TRBV7-2 and TRBJ2-2; tentative D call: TRBD1 (5 bases). CDR1 is SGHTA and CDR2 is FQGNSA in the germline V gene. The length of the CDR3 is 13 residues. V lost 4 bases and J 6 bases, leaving 9 bases between the germline ends. CDR3 nucleotide sequence: TGTGCCAGCAGCTCAGGGTTCCCCGGGGAGCTGTTTTTT. It translates to CASSSGFPGELFF.

The chain links TRBV24-1 to TRBJ2-5; D tentatively reads TRBD1 or TRBD2 (7 bases each). Germline lookup yields CDR1 KGHDR and CDR2 SFDVKD. Trimming cost V 4 bases and J 5 bases, with 16 bases left between them. This CDR3 region has 15 residues. CDR3 protein: CATSDPGQGGETQYF. The CDR3 nucleotides are TGTGCCACCAGTGACCCGGGGCAGGGGGGGGAGACCCAGTACTTC.

V and J are TRBV19 and TRBJ1-1; D is undetermined. The V and J ends lost 6 bases and 0 bases respectively, with 14 bases between them. The CDR3 runs to 15 residues. CDR1 LNHDA and CDR2 SQIVND come from the germline V gene (reference sequence). CDR3 loop: CASRFNLQVNTEAFF. CDR3 coding DNA: TGTGCCAGTAGATTTAACCTACAAGTGAACACTGAAGCTTTCTTT.

The genes are TRBV7-3 and TRBJ2-2, with TRBD2 identical over 7 bases. The CDR3 runs to 16 residues. Germline V gives CDR1 SGHTA, CDR2 FQGTGA. Trimming removed 6 bases from V and 0 bases from J; junction bases left unmatched: 7. The chain's CDR3 is CASRRSAGANTGELFF. CDR3 nucleotides: TGTGCCAGCAGGCGAAGTGCGGGAGCGAACACCGGGGAGCTGTTTTTT.

The chain couples TRBV30 to TRBJ2-5, with 7 nucleotides matching TRBD1. Trimming took 4 bases from V and 2 from J; bases not matched to a gene: 4. Per the germline V gene, CDR1 is GTSNPN and CDR2 is SVGIG (reference sequence). This CDR3 contains 13 residues. The CDR3 sequence: CAWTRDSQETQYF. The CDR3, as DNA: TGTGCCTGGACCCGGGACAGTCAAGAGACCCAGTACTTC.

The chain combines TRBV18 with TRBJ1-1, with a weak D call TRBD1 (5 bases). This CDR3 is 13 amino acids long. Germline V gene sequence: CDR1 KGHSH, CDR2 LQKENI. Trimming shortened V by 2 bases and J by 1 base, and 5 bases separated the two germline ends. The CDR3 bases are TGTGCCAGCTCACCAGGGGGGAACACTGAAGCTTTCTTT. Its protein product is CASSPGGNTEAFF.

V usage is TRBV10-3 and J usage is TRBJ1-5; D uncertain. Trimming took 7 bases from V and 4 from J, leaving 11 bases between them. Germline CDR1 is ENHRY and CDR2 is SYGVKD. The CDR3 is made up of 13 amino acids. CDR3 coding DNA: TGTGCCATCACGGTGGATTGGAATCAGCCCCAGCATTTT. Its protein product is CAITVDWNQPQHF.

The chain uses TRBV28 and TRBJ2-3, with unresolved D. The length of the CDR3 is 13 residues. The germline CDR1 and CDR2 sequences are MDHEN and SYDVKM. V was clipped by 5 bases and J by 0 bases, with 6 bases between them. In DNA form, the CDR3 reads TGTGCCAGCAGTCGTACTAGCACAGATACGCAGTATTTT. As protein: CASSRTSTDTQYF.

The chain employs TRBV19 and TRBJ1-1; weak D call: TRBD1 (6 bases). V was cut by 0 bases and J by 10 bases, with 12 bases left in between. The CDR3 extends over 13 amino acids. Germline values: CDR1 LNHDA, CDR2 SQIVND (reference sequence). CDR3 in amino acids: CASSIDGGQRAFF. CDR3 nucleotide sequence: TGTGCCAGTAGTATAGACGGGGGGCAACGAGCTTTCTTT.

The rearrangement uses TRBV5-8 and TRBJ2-1, with TRBD2 matching over 13 bases. The CDR3 is 15 residues long. The V segment lost 4 bases and the J segment 6 bases; nucleotides outside the gene matches: 4. Germline V lookup: CDR1 SGHTS, CDR2 YDEGEE. This chain's CDR3 is CASSPGTSGTNEQFF. CDR3 DNA sequence: TGTGCCAGCAGCCCCGGGACTAGCGGGACCAATGAGCAGTTCTTC.

V is TRBV9 and J is TRBJ2-3; tentative D call: TRBD1 (6 bases). The germline V and J ends were trimmed by 4 bases and 6 bases, with 15 bases remaining between them. Germline lookup yields CDR1 SGDLS and CDR2 YYNGEE. The CDR3 covers 14 residues. The DNA of the CDR3 is TGTGCCAGCAGCTCCTCCACAGGGCACGATACGCAGTATTTT. Encoded protein: CASSSSTGHDTQYF.

J is TRBJ1-3 and V is TRBV5-1; a weak D match, TRBD1 (6 bases). Looked up from germline, CDR1 is SGHRS and CDR2 is YFSETQ. Between the trimmed V and J ends, which lost 0 bases and 0 bases, there was a span of 13 bases. The CDR3 spans 17 residues. The CDR3 bases are TGCGCCAGCAGCTTGGGGGCAGGGGAGATCTCTGGAAACACCATATATTTT. Protein product: CASSLGAGEISGNTIYF.